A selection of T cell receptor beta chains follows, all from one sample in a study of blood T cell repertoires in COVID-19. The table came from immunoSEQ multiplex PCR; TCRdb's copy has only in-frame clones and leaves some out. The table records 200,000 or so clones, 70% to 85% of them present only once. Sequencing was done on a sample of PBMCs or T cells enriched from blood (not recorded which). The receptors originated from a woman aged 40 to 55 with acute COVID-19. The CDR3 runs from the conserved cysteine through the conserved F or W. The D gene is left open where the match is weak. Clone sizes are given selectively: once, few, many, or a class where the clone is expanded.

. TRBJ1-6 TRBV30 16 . CAWTPNSYTNNSPLHF TGTGCCTGGACCCCCAACAGCTATACGAATAATTCACCCCTCCACTTT
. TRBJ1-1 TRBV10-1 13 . CASSESLNTEAFF TGCGCCAGCAGTGAGTCCTTGAACACTGAAGCTTTCTTT
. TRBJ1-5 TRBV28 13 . CASKPGLSEPQHF TGTGCGAGCAAGCCAGGGCTAAGTGAGCCCCAGCATTTT
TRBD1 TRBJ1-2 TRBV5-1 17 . CASSLSYGRGRMDGYTF TGCGCCAGCAGCTTATCCTACGGCAGGGGGCGTATGGATGGCTACACCTTC
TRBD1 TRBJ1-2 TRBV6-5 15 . CASSYSTGDSYGYTF TGTGCCAGCAGTTACTCGACAGGGGATTCCTATGGCTACACCTTC
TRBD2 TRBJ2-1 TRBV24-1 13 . CATSDPGREVPFF TGTGCCACCAGCGACCCAGGGCGGGAGGTCCCGTTCTTC
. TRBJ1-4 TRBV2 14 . CASSGRATNEKLFF TGTGCCAGCAGTGGACGGGCAACTAATGAAAAACTGTTTTTT
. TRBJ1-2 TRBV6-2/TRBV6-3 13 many CASSLDKSYGYTF TGTGCCAGCAGCCTAGACAAATCCTATGGCTACACCTTC
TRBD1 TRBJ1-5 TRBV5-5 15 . CASSVTGDVNQPQHF TGTGCCAGCAGCGTGACAGGGGACGTCAATCAGCCCCAGCATTTT
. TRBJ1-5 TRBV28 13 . CASSFVGGQPQHF TGTGCCAGCAGTTTTGTTGGCGGGCAGCCCCAGCATTTT
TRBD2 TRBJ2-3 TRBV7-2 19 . CASSLRGLAGGKTPDTQYF TGTGCCAGCAGCCTAAGGGGACTAGCGGGGGGTAAGACCCCCGATACGCAGTATTTT
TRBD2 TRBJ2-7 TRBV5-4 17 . CASSLNGPGGLAYEQYF TGTGCCAGCAGCCTGAATGGGCCCGGGGGGTTGGCCTACGAGCAGTACTTC
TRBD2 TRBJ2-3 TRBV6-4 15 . CASSDRAGGTDTQYF TGTGCCAGCAGTGACCGAGCGGGGGGCACAGATACGCAGTATTTT
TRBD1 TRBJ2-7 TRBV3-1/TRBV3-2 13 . CASSQSTGWEQYF TGTGCCAGCAGCCAATCGACAGGGTGGGAGCAGTACTTC